Listed here are 26 T cell receptor beta chains from one sample, sequenced in a study of T cells in Graves' hyperthyroidism and ophthalmopathy. Authors of the study amplified TCR beta CDR3 regions from RNA transcripts. Researchers ran a first-round RT-PCR on the TCR CDR3 using the HTBI primer set. TCRdb called the multiplex PCR reads again in MiXCR, with one record for every CDR3 protein. The table lists over 700,000 distinct CDR3 sequences, around 20% of them singletons. The sequenced material came from blood. The source of these receptors is a woman between 45 and 60 years old with Graves' hyperthyroidism that later progressed to Graves' ophthalmopathy.

Concerning this clonotype: A much bigger clone sits one base away, suggesting this may be a read error. Because it lacks the conserved phenylalanine or tryptophan at the end, this CDR3 is likely a read error. The rearrangement links TRBV3-1 to TRBJ1-2, with TRBD1 as a possible D gene (6 bases). Germline loops: CDR1 LGHDT, CDR2 YNNKEL (reference sequence). Trimming removed 1 base at V and 3 bases at J, with 9 bases between. The CDR3 is made up of 14 amino acids. The CDR3 nucleotides read TGTGCCAGCAGCCAAGCCAGGGGATACTATGGCTACACCCTC. Translation: CASSQARGYYGYTL.

This clonotype was found many times. This chain uses TRBV20-1 with TRBJ2-3; D possibly corresponds to TRBD1 (5 bases). Germline V gene data show CDR1 as DFQATT and CDR2 as SNEGSKA (reference sequence). The ends were cut back, 5 bases at V and 5 bases at J, with 11 bases in the middle. The CDR3 length is 12 residues. For the CDR3, the DNA is TGCAGTGCTCCAAGGGGCGGAGATACGCAGTATTTT. Encoded protein: CSAPRGGDTQYF.

This clonotype showed up just a few times. V usage is TRBV7-3 and J usage is TRBJ2-2, with D tentatively TRBD1 (5 bases). From germline, CDR1 is SGHTA and CDR2 FQGTGA. V was clipped by 5 bases and J by 0 bases, with 13 bases between them. CDR3 length equals 16 residues. DNA for the CDR3: TGTGCCAGCAGCCCTACCCCGACAGCGAACACCGGGGAGCTGTTTTTT. Encoded protein: CASSPTPTANTGELFF.

This sequence joins TRBV6-6 and TRBJ2-7, with D possibly TRBD1 on 5 matching bases. V was shortened by 2 bases and J by 2 bases, with 10 bases between the two germline ends. In germline, CDR1 is MNHNY, CDR2 SVGAGI (reference sequence). The CDR3 totals 14 residues. The CDR3 here is CASSYDSRTYEQYF. The CDR3 coding sequence is TGTGCCAGCAGTTACGACAGCCGAACCTACGAGCAGTACTTC.

This clonotype occurred many times. The chain links TRBV20-1 to TRBJ1-2, with TRBD1 matching 10 bases. CDR3 size: 14 residues. The germline gives CDR1 DFQATT, CDR2 SNEGSKA (reference sequence). With 3 bases clipped from V and 3 bases from J, the junction kept 4 bases outside the gene matches. This chain's CDR3 is CSARPGQGYYGYTF. The CDR3 DNA reads as TGCAGTGCTAGGCCGGGACAGGGGTACTATGGCTACACCTTC.

The table lists this clonotype with many counts. The chain recombines TRBV20-1 with TRBJ1-2; no definite D call. Trimming pared 0 bases from V and 2 bases from J, leaving 16 bases between. CDR1 and CDR2 from the germline V gene are DFQATT and SNEGSKA (reference sequence). This CDR3 has 16 amino acids. The CDR3 loop reads CSARDYAAALNYGYTF. The CDR3 nucleotides read TGCAGTGCTAGAGATTACGCGGCAGCATTGAACTATGGCTACACCTTC.

Only a few counts were recorded for this clonotype. The V gene is TRBV7-9, the J gene TRBJ2-1; tentatively, D is TRBD1 or TRBD2 (6 bases each). The V gene lost 1 base and the J gene lost 7 bases, with 17 bases spanning the gap. Germline assignment: CDR1 SEHNR and CDR2 FQNEAQ (reference sequence). This CDR3 has 16 residues. Here the CDR3 reads CASSLGGAVSVNEQFF. In nucleotides, the CDR3 is TGTGCCAGCAGCTTAGGGGGGGCCGTTTCGGTAAATGAGCAGTTCTTC.

The chain carries TRBV4-1 and TRBJ1-2; weak D call: TRBD1 (6 bases). The V end lost 2 bases, the J end lost 5 bases, and 12 bases lay between the germline ends. This CDR3 is 14 amino acids long. Germline V gives CDR1 MGHRA, CDR2 YSYEKL. In DNA, the CDR3 is TGCGCCAGCAGCCAACGGACAGTCGGATATGGCTACACCTTC. This gives the protein CASSQRTVGYGYTF.

The chain joins TRBV14 to TRBJ2-1; maybe TRBD2 (6 bases). The CDR3 is 16 residues long. Germline lookup yields CDR1 SGHDN and CDR2 FVKESK. V lost 1 base and J 4 bases, leaving 14 bases between the germline ends. The CDR3 region has the DNA TGTGCCAGCAGCCAAGGGGCGGGGCGCCTTTACAATGAGCAGTTCTTC. It yields the protein CASSQGAGRLYNEQFF. Filled out from reference TRBV14 and TRBJ2-1, the complete variable domain reads EAGVTQFPSHSVIEKGQTVTLRCDPISGHDNLYWYRRVMGKEIKFLLHFVKESKQDESGMPNNRFLAERTGGTYSTLKVQPAELEDSGVYFCASSQGAGRLYNEQFFGPGTRLTVL.

V gene TRBV27 combines with J gene TRBJ2-7, with TRBD1 matching over 9 bases. V gave up 0 bases and J gave up 5 bases; unmatched junction bases: 5. The CDR3 runs to 15 residues. In germline, CDR1 is MNHEY, CDR2 SMNVEV (reference sequence). This CDR3 is CASSLSRTGVNEQYF. CDR3 bases: TGTGCCAGCAGTTTATCTCGGACAGGGGTTAACGAGCAGTACTTC.

This clonotype was recorded at least ten times. This chain joins TRBV5-1 and TRBJ1-1; 9 bases align to TRBD1. Germline assignment: CDR1 SGHRS and CDR2 YFSETQ. The trim removed 3 bases at V and 5 bases at J, leaving 2 bases unmatched. The CDR3 length is 13 residues. The CDR3 here is CASSWDRETEAFF. The DNA of the CDR3 is TGCGCCAGCAGCTGGGACAGGGAGACTGAAGCTTTCTTT.

This clonotype appeared many times. V gene TRBV6-2 or TRBV6-3 combines with J gene TRBJ2-7; 8 bases align to TRBD1. In germline, CDR1 is MNHEY, CDR2 SVGEGT. V lost 2 bases, J lost 5 bases, and 8 bases stayed unmatched. The CDR3 spans 15 residues. CDR3 sequence reads: CASSYPDRGGHEQYF. The CDR3 region has the DNA TGTGCCAGCAGTTACCCAGACAGGGGCGGTCACGAGCAGTACTTC.

In its sample, this clonotype was seen a few times. The chain employs TRBV25-1 and TRBJ1-2, with D maybe TRBD1 (6 bases). The CDR3 is made up of 14 amino acids. V shed 2 bases and J shed 8 bases, with 15 bases lying between them. Germline V lookup: CDR1 MGHDK, CDR2 SYGVNS. The CDR3 here is CASSEGTSRGGYTF. The CDR3 nucleotides are TGTGCCAGCAGTGAAGGGACATCAAGAGGAGGCTACACCTTC.

This clonotype was recorded at least ten times. The gene calls are TRBV2 and TRBJ1-6; maybe TRBD1 (6 bases). This CDR3 has 15 residues. Germline V lookup: CDR1 SNHLY, CDR2 FYNNEI. With 3 bases removed from V and 10 bases from J, the gap between germline ends came to 16 bases. The CDR3 DNA reads as TGTGCCAGCAGTGAGAGGTGGGGGGCCGGATCACCCCTCCACTTT. This translates into CASSERWGAGSPLHF.

This clonotype came up a few times. V usage is TRBV10-1 and J usage is TRBJ2-1; D is uncertain. Trimming took off 1 base at V and 6 bases at J, with 7 bases between the two ends. This CDR3 spans 13 amino acids. The germline V gene has CDR1 WNHNN and CDR2 SYGVQD (reference sequence). Here the CDR3 DNA reads TGCGCCAGCAGTGAGTTAAGGTCCAATGAGCAGTTCTTC. As protein: CASSELRSNEQFF.

The gene calls are TRBV28 and TRBJ2-7; possible D gene TRBD2, 6 bases. The CDR3 is made up of 12 amino acids. The germline V gene has CDR1 MDHEN and CDR2 SYDVKM. V was shortened by 11 bases and J by 7 bases, with 18 bases between the two germline ends. In DNA, the CDR3 is TGTGCCTCCCAGTGGGGGGTAGGGGAGCAGTACTTC. Translated, it gives CASQWGVGEQYF.

Ten or more counts support this clonotype. V is TRBV13 and J is TRBJ2-3; D might be TRBD1 or TRBD2, each matching 5 bases. The germline V gene encodes CDR1 PRHDT and CDR2 FYEKMQ (reference sequence). V gave up 0 bases and J gave up 7 bases, with 8 bases separating them. CDR3 length: 13 amino acids. This CDR3 is CASSLGGDHTQYF. DNA for the CDR3: TGTGCCAGCAGCTTAGGCGGGGACCATACGCAGTATTTT.

This clonotype was seen a handful of times. The chain uses TRBV11-2 and TRBJ1-2; possible D gene TRBD1, 5 bases. Germline CDR1 and CDR2: SGHAT and FQNNGV. Trimming pared 0 bases from V and 8 bases from J, leaving 13 bases between. The CDR3 is 14 amino acids. CDR3 coding DNA: TGTGCCAGCAGCTTAGATGTGTCGGCAGGGGGCTACACCTTC. This gives the protein CASSLDVSAGGYTF.

The sample holds a few counts of this clonotype. The chain joins TRBV9 to TRBJ1-2; D ambiguous. Trimming left V 0 bases short and J 4 bases short, with 13 bases between. The CDR3 sequence is 15 residues long. CDR1 is SGDLS and CDR2 is YYNGEE in the germline V gene. In nucleotides, the CDR3 is TGTGCCAGCAGCGTAGGGGTGGCTTTCGTCTATGGCTACACCTTC. It translates to CASSVGVAFVYGYTF.

Only a few counts were recorded for this clonotype. The V call is TRBV3-1, the J call TRBJ1-1, with D possibly matching TRBD1 (6 bases). The germline V gene has CDR1 LGHDT and CDR2 YNNKEL (reference sequence). V lost 4 bases to trimming and J lost 8 bases, with 20 bases between them. The CDR3 covers 15 residues. DNA of the CDR3: TGTGCCAGCAGCCTTGGCGGGGGCCTTTGGGGGGAAGCTTTCTTT. Its translation: CASSLGGGLWGEAFF.

This chain uses TRBV12-3 or TRBV12-4 with TRBJ1-4, with TRBD1 identical over 8 bases. The CDR3 loop spans 15 amino acids. V trimming: 6 bases; J trimming: 8 bases; junction bases outside the gene matches: 11. The CDR3 region has the DNA TGTGCCAGCAGCTGGGACAGGCAGCTTGGCGAAAAACTGTTTTTT. Translating gives CASSWDRQLGEKLFF.

This clonotype was found many times. The chain uses TRBV30 and TRBJ1-1, with D unclear. V was trimmed by 3 bases and J by 4 bases, leaving 12 bases between them. CDR3 size: 13 residues. Germline CDR1 and CDR2: GTSNPN and SVGIG (reference sequence). CDR3 nucleotide sequence: TGTGCCTGGAGCTTACTCGAAGCCACTGAAGCTTTCTTT. Protein sequence: CAWSLLEATEAFF.

This clonotype appeared many times. The chain carries TRBV20-1 and TRBJ2-3; TRBD2 agrees at 10 bases. Trimming removed 2 bases from V and 6 bases from J; junction bases left unmatched: 8. The CDR3 loop spans 15 amino acids. Germline V CDR1 and CDR2: DFQATT, SNEGSKA (reference sequence). CDR3 nucleotides: TGCAGTGCTAGATTTCCTAGCGGGGGCCCGGATACGCAGTATTTT. As protein: CSARFPSGGPDTQYF.

In this sample, this clonotype turned up a few times. The gene calls are TRBV7-8 and TRBJ2-4; 9 nucleotides agree with TRBD1. CDR1 and CDR2 from the germline V gene are SGHVS and FQNEAQ. Trimming removed 1 base from V and 15 bases from J; junction bases left unmatched: 13. The CDR3 runs 15 residues. This CDR3 reads CASSLVVGTGGMSYF. CDR3 in DNA: TGTGCCAGCAGCTTAGTAGTAGGTACAGGGGGCATGTCGTACTTC.

This clonotype showed up many times. V gene TRBV7-8 combines with J gene TRBJ2-2; a possible D gene is TRBD1 (5 bases). Germline lookup yields CDR1 SGHVS and CDR2 FQNEAQ. The CDR3 consists of 14 residues. The germline V and J ends were trimmed by 5 bases and 4 bases, with 11 bases remaining between them. Here the CDR3 reads CASSPRTSTGELFF. The CDR3 bases are TGTGCCAGCAGCCCTCGGACATCCACCGGGGAGCTGTTTTTT.

This clonotype has just a few counts. The chain combines TRBV20-1 with TRBJ2-2; maybe TRBD2 (7 bases). The CDR3 has 16 amino acids. The V gene's germline CDR1 is DFQATT and CDR2 SNEGSKA (reference sequence). Between the trimmed V and J ends, which lost 7 bases and 3 bases, there was a span of 21 bases. CDR3 sequence reads: CSVAVPRGAHTGELFF. CDR3 bases: TGCAGTGTGGCGGTCCCCCGGGGGGCCCACACCGGGGAGCTGTTTTTT.